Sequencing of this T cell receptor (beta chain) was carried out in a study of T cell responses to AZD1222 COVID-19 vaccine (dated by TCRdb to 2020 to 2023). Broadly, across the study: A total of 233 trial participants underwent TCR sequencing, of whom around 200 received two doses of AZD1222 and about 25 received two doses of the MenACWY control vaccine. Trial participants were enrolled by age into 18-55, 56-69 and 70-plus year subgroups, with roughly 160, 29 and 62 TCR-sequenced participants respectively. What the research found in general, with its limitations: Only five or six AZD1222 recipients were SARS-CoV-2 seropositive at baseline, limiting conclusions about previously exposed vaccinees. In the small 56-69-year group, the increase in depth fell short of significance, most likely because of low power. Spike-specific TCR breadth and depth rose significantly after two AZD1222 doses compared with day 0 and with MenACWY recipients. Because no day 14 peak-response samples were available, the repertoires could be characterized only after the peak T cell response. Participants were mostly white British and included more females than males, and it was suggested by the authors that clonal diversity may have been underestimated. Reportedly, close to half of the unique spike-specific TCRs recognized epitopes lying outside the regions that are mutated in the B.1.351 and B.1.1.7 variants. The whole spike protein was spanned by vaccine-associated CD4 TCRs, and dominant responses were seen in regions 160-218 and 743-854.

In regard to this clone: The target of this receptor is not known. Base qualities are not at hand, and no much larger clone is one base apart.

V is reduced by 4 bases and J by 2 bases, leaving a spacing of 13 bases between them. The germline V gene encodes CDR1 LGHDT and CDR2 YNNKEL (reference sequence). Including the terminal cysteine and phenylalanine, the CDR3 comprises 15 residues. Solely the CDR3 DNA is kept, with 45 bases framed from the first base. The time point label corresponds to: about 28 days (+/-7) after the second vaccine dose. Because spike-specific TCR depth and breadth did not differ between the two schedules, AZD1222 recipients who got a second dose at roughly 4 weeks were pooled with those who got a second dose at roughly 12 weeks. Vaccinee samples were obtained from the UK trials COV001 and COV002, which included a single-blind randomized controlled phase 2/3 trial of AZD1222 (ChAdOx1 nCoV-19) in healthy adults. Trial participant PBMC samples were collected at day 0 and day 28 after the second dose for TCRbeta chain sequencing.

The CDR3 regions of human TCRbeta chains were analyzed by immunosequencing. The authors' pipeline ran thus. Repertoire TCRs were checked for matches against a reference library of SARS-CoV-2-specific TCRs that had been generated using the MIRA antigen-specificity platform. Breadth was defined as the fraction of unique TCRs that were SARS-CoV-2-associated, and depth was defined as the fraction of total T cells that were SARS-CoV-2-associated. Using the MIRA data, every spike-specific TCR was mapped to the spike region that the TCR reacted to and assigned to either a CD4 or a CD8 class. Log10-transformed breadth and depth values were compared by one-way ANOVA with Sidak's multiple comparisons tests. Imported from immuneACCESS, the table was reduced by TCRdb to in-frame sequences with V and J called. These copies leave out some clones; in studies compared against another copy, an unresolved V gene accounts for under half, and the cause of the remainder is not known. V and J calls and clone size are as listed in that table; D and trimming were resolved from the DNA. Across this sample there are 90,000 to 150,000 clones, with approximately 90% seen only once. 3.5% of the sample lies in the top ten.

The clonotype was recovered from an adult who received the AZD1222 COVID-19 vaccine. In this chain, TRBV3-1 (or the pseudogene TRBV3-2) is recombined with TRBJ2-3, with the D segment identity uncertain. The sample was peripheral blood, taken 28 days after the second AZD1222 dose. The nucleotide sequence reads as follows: TGTGCCAGCAGCCCGACATCAGACTTCACAGATACGCAGTATTTT. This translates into CASSPTSDFTDTQYF.